This TCR beta chain is from a study of T-cell reconstitution after alpha-beta-depleted transplantation in children. Unique molecular identifiers were incorporated into the prepared TCRbeta library. TCRdb independently ran MiXCR on the PCR reads; one entry per CDR3 protein. The data contain 190,000 or so distinct CDR3 sequences, around 6.8% of them singletons. This clonotype was counted many times. This CDR3 is 17 amino acids long. Germline V gene sequence: CDR1 DFQATT, CDR2 SNEGSKA (reference sequence). V shed 1 base and J shed 0 bases, with 15 bases lying between them. V gene TRBV20-1 combines with J gene TRBJ2-2, with a tentative D call TRBD1 (6 bases). The specimen was PBMCs from the stem cell graft donor, collected from the stem cell graft. This TCR derives from a human donor who donated a stem cell graft to a child with Wiskott-Aldrich syndrome. CDR3 protein: CSARVWAGTSNTGELFF. The DNA for the CDR3 is TGCAGTGCTAGAGTTTGGGCCGGGACATCGAACACCGGGGAGCTGTTTTTT.